Below, 25 T cell receptor beta chains from the same sample are listed, as sequenced in a study of somatic mutations in cytotoxic T cells in rheumatoid arthritis. Only in-frame clones appear in the TCRdb table, and some are missing; sequencing was by immunoSEQ multiplex PCR. The sample includes more than 12,000 clones, over 60% of them seen just once. The sample consisted of CD8+ T cells sorted from blood. The source of these receptors is an adult with rheumatoid arthritis.

This chain uses TRBV5-1 with TRBJ2-7; D remains unclear. V was shortened by 2 bases and J by 4 bases, with 4 bases between the two germline ends. The CDR3 contains 11 residues. Looked up from germline, CDR1 is SGHRS and CDR2 is YFSETQ. The CDR3 protein is CASSFLYEQYF. The CDR3 DNA is TGCGCCAGCAGCTTTCTTTACGAGCAGTACTTC.

The chain is built from TRBV9 and TRBJ2-7; D might be TRBD2 (5 bases). Trimming pared 3 bases from V and 5 bases from J, leaving 6 bases between. CDR1 is SGDLS, CDR2 YYNGEE, per germline. The CDR3 runs to 11 residues. The CDR3 DNA follows: TGTGCCAGCAGCGGGGGAGACGAGCAGTACTTC. It codes for CASSGGDEQYF.

The chain combines TRBV7-9 with TRBJ1-2; D is undetermined. Trimming cost V 5 bases and J 1 base, with 17 bases left between them. Germline loops: CDR1 SEHNR, CDR2 FQNEAQ (reference sequence). The length of the CDR3 is 16 residues. The CDR3 loop is CASSPEEEFFNYGYTF. CDR3 bases: TGTGCCAGCAGCCCGGAAGAAGAGTTCTTTAACTATGGCTACACCTTC.

The gene calls are TRBV27 and TRBJ1-5; a weak D match, TRBD1 (6 bases). Germline CDR1 and CDR2: MNHEY and SMNVEV (reference sequence). The CDR3 spans 16 residues. V was trimmed by 0 bases and J by 6 bases, leaving 15 bases between them. The CDR3 sequence is CASSLSAGEVGQPQHF. Here the CDR3 DNA reads TGTGCCAGCAGTTTATCGGCAGGGGAAGTGGGTCAGCCCCAGCATTTT.

The V and J genes are TRBV4-1 and TRBJ1-2, with D uncertain. This CDR3 is built from 13 residues. Trimming shortened V by 0 bases and J by 7 bases, and 9 bases separated the two germline ends. CDR1 is MGHRA, CDR2 YSYEKL, per germline. CDR3 sequence: CASSQEPRFGYTF. CDR3 DNA sequence: TGCGCCAGCAGCCAAGAGCCCCGTTTTGGCTACACCTTC.

This sequence joins TRBV14 and TRBJ2-3; D not certain. This CDR3 is built from 13 residues. The germline CDR1 and CDR2 sequences are SGHDN and FVKESK. The V end lost 3 bases, the J end lost 5 bases, and 9 bases lay between the germline ends. CDR3 sequence (DNA): TGTGCCAGCAGCCAGGCCCTCAGAGATACGCAGTATTTT. It codes for CASSQALRDTQYF.

The chain couples TRBV4-2 to TRBJ1-5; D is uncertain. The CDR3 spans 15 residues. The germline gives CDR1 LGHNA, CDR2 YNFKEQ. V dropped 5 bases and J dropped 5 bases, with 16 bases sitting between them. DNA for the CDR3: TGTGCCAGCAGCGCGACACTGGGGTCCGATCAGCCCCAGCATTTT. Encoded protein: CASSATLGSDQPQHF.

J is TRBJ2-7 and V is TRBV28, with TRBD2 matching over 7 bases. The V gene's germline CDR1 is MDHEN and CDR2 SYDVKM. The ends lost 7 bases at V and 3 bases at J; junction bases unmatched: 9. There are 14 residues in the CDR3. CDR3 in DNA: TGTGCCAGCACCACTAGCGAGATGATCTACGAGCAGTACTTC. This codes for CASTTSEMIYEQYF.

This chain joins TRBV19 and TRBJ2-7, with D possibly being TRBD1 or TRBD2 (5 bases each). Trimming pared 5 bases from V and 2 bases from J, leaving 10 bases between. Germline V gives CDR1 LNHDA, CDR2 SQIVND (reference sequence). This CDR3 is built from 13 residues. CDR3 sequence (DNA): TGTGCCAGTAGTCCAGGGACCACCTACGAGCAGTACTTC. Its translation is CASSPGTTYEQYF.

The rearrangement links TRBV4-3 to TRBJ1-2, with D tentatively TRBD1 (5 bases). The CDR3 length is 16 residues. Germline CDR1 is LGHNA and CDR2 is YSLEER. The V end lost 1 base, the J end lost 2 bases, and 14 bases lay between the germline ends. The CDR3 region has the DNA TGCGCCAGCAGCCAAGCTGCAGGGCTTGGGAACTATGGCTACACCTTC. It codes for CASSQAAGLGNYGYTF.

This clone was found a few times. The chain carries TRBV11-3 and TRBJ2-1; weak D call: TRBD2 (6 bases). Germline V gene lookup returns CDR1 SGHNT and CDR2 YENEEA. Trimming took off 1 base at V and 9 bases at J, with 13 bases between the two ends. This CDR3 spans 14 amino acids. The CDR3 sequence is CASSLVRPRGEQFF. The CDR3 nucleotides read TGTGCCAGCAGCTTAGTCAGGCCGCGGGGTGAGCAGTTCTTC.

This chain joins TRBV2 and TRBJ2-7, with TRBD1 identical over 10 bases. Losses at the gene ends were 8 bases for V and 7 bases for J; bases not matched to a gene: 11. The CDR3 runs to 14 residues. CDR1 and CDR2 (germline): SNHLY, FYNNEI. The CDR3 loop is CASGPGTGEIEQYF. For the CDR3, the DNA is TGTGCCAGCGGCCCCGGGACAGGGGAAATAGAGCAGTACTTC.

This clone was counted between two and nine times. V gene TRBV5-6 combines with J gene TRBJ1-4; 8 nucleotides align to TRBD1. With V trimmed by 4 bases and J by 5 bases, 4 bases remained unmatched. This CDR3 has 14 amino acids. Germline V gene data show CDR1 as SGHDT and CDR2 as YYEEEE. CDR3 region: CASSKTGENEKLFF. Here the CDR3 DNA reads TGTGCCAGCAGCAAGACAGGGGAAAATGAAAAACTGTTTTTT.

This clone was seen once. This rearrangement joins TRBV25-1 to TRBJ2-5, with TRBD2 identical over 10 bases. The V segment lost 0 bases and the J segment 0 bases; nucleotides outside the gene matches: 7. The CDR3 contains 18 residues. CDR1 is MGHDK and CDR2 is SYGVNS in the germline V gene. CDR3 sequence: CASSEYSAGLADQETQYF. CDR3 bases: TGTGCCAGCAGTGAATATAGCGCCGGACTAGCGGACCAAGAGACCCAGTACTTC.

The chain is built from TRBV9 and TRBJ2-2; tentative D call: TRBD1 (5 bases). Germline loops: CDR1 SGDLS, CDR2 YYNGEE. The CDR3 is 15 residues long. The V and J ends lost 4 bases and 4 bases respectively, with 14 bases between them. The CDR3 loop is CASSTPQGTTGELFF. The CDR3 nucleotides read TGTGCCAGCAGCACTCCCCAGGGTACCACCGGGGAGCTGTTTTTT. Full variable domain (outside the CDR3, taken from reference TRBV9 and TRBJ2-2): DSGVTQTPKHLITATGQRVTLRCSPRSGDLSVYWYQQSLDQGLQFLIQYYNGEERAKGNILERFSAQQFPDLHSELNLSSLELGDSALYFCASSTPQGTTGELFFGEGSRLTVL.

The V gene is TRBV6-1, the J gene TRBJ1-1; D is ambiguous. V was shortened by 6 bases and J by 8 bases, with 19 bases between the two germline ends. CDR1 is MNHNS, CDR2 SASEGT, per germline. The CDR3 is made up of 14 amino acids. For the CDR3, the DNA is TGTGCCAGCAGCCAATTTGCAACGGGAGGGGAAGCTTTCTTT. Translation gives CASSQFATGGEAFF.

Only one count was recorded for this clone. V and J are TRBV19 and TRBJ1-1, with 8 bases aligning to TRBD1. Germline trimming cut 6 bases from V and 4 bases from J; bases unmatched to any gene: 7. The CDR3 is 14 amino acids. CDR1 LNHDA and CDR2 SQIVND come from the germline V gene (reference sequence). The CDR3 DNA reads TGTGCCAGTAGCGGATATACAGGGGGCACTGAAGCTTTCTTT. Translation gives CASSGYTGGTEAFF.

The chain joins TRBV21-1 to TRBJ1-6. TRBV21-1 is a listed pseudogene. There are 15 residues in the CDR3. The CDR3 sequence: CASSKRVGCNSPLHF. The CDR3 bases are TGTGCCAGCAGCAAGAGGGTCGGGTGTAATTCACCCCTCCACTTT.

The chain couples TRBV11-3 to TRBJ2-1, with D tentatively TRBD2 (6 bases). The CDR3 sequence is 13 residues long. V gave up 3 bases and J gave up 9 bases, with 12 bases separating them. In germline, CDR1 is SGHNT, CDR2 YENEEA. CDR3 nucleotides: TGTGCCAGCAGCTTGGGCGGGGTGGCTGAGCAGTTCTTC. It yields the protein CASSLGGVAEQFF.

This chain links TRBV27 with TRBJ2-1; the match to TRBD1 covers 7 bases. CDR1 and CDR2 from the germline V gene are MNHEY and SMNVEV (reference sequence). This CDR3 is built from 16 residues. The ends lost 8 bases at V and 5 bases at J; junction bases unmatched: 15. The CDR3 spells CASRNIISGGNNEQFF. The CDR3 DNA follows: TGTGCCAGCCGAAATATAATCTCAGGGGGAAACAATGAGCAGTTCTTC.

The rearrangement uses TRBV28 and TRBJ2-3; 8 nucleotides agree with TRBD2. The CDR3 spans 18 residues. Losses at the gene ends were 6 bases for V and 1 base for J; bases not matched to a gene: 15. Germline V gene lookup returns CDR1 MDHEN and CDR2 SYDVKM. The CDR3 loop reads CASSPPAGDSVGTDTQYF. The CDR3 DNA reads as TGTGCCAGCAGCCCGCCAGCGGGGGATTCTGTAGGCACAGATACGCAGTATTTT.

In its sample, this clone was seen once. The V call is TRBV27, the J call TRBJ2-3; D call uncertain. Germline CDR1 MNHEY, CDR2 SMNVEV (reference sequence). V shed 0 bases and J shed 3 bases, with 4 bases lying between them. The CDR3 runs 13 residues. CDR3 sequence reads: CASSLSRTDTQYF. CDR3 in DNA: TGTGCCAGCAGTTTATCAAGAACAGATACGCAGTATTTT.

The V call is TRBV2, the J call TRBJ2-5, with a possible D match to TRBD1 (6 bases). V gave up 6 bases and J gave up 1 base, with 12 bases separating them. The length of the CDR3 is 14 residues. CDR1 and CDR2 (germline): SNHLY, FYNNEI. The CDR3 sequence: CASRETGPQETQYF. Here the CDR3 DNA reads TGTGCCAGCAGAGAGACAGGTCCCCAAGAGACCCAGTACTTC.

This chain uses TRBV7-9 with TRBJ1-3; D gene ambiguous. Germline V lookup: CDR1 SEHNR, CDR2 FQNEAQ (reference sequence). This CDR3 contains 11 residues. Trimming took off 1 base at V and 7 bases at J, with 2 bases between the two ends. This chain's CDR3 is CASSLGNTIYF. In nucleotides, the CDR3 is TGTGCCAGCAGCTTAGGGAACACCATATATTTT.

This clone is a singleton in its sample. V usage is TRBV10-3 and J usage is TRBJ1-2; the match to TRBD1 covers 7 bases. J gave up 4 bases and V 6 bases, and 8 bases lay outside the gene matches. The CDR3 length is 14 residues. CDR1 is ENHRY and CDR2 is SYGVKD in the germline V gene. CDR3: CAISRQGTIYGYTF. As DNA, the CDR3 is TGTGCCATCAGCAGACAGGGAACGATCTATGGCTACACCTTC.